Listed below are T cell receptor beta chains from one sample, sequenced in a study of T-cell reconstitution after alpha-beta-depleted transplantation in children. TCRdb reprocessed the PCR reads with MiXCR, giving one entry per CDR3 protein. The sample contains tens of thousands of distinct CDR3 sequences, around 7% of which appear only once. The sequencing here drew on peripheral blood, taken 60 days after TCRalphabeta/CD19-depleted stem cell transplant. These receptors all stem from a child under two years old who had a stem cell transplant for acute myeloid leukemia, so the T cells may come from the graft donor. The CDR3 runs from the conserved cysteine through the conserved F or W. The order of the fields is J gene, clone size, V gene, D gene, CDR3 DNA, CDR3 protein. A D gene is named only where the DNA matches it firmly. Size tells how often a clone was seen (once, few, many) or the class of an expanded clone, and some rows leave it out.

TRBJ2-7,many,TRBV4-3,.,TGCGCCAGCAGCCAAGATGAGGGGAGCTCCTACGAGCAGTACTTC,CASSQDEGSSYEQYF
TRBJ2-1,many,TRBV11-2,TRBD2,TGTGCCAGCAGCTTAGGTTGGTCTAGCGGGAGGCACTACAATGAGCAGTTCTTC,CASSLGWSSGRHYNEQFF
TRBJ2-7,medium-sized,TRBV12-3/TRBV12-4,TRBD2,TGTGCCAGCAGCCCGACTAGCGGGAGGGCCTACGAGCAGTACTTC,CASSPTSGRAYEQYF
TRBJ2-7,many,TRBV20-1,.,TGCAGTGCCCCCCGACAGGGAGGGCAGTACTTC,CSAPRQGGQYF
TRBJ1-5,many,TRBV19,TRBD1,TGTGCCAGTACTAAGACAGGGAGGATCCTAAATCAGCCCCAGCATTTT,CASTKTGRILNQPQHF
TRBJ1-1,many,TRBV28,TRBD1,TGTGCCAGCAGTGTTACAGGGGGCACTGAAGCTTTCTTT,CASSVTGGTEAFF
TRBJ1-4,many,TRBV28,.,TGTGCCAGCAACCCCGCCCTGGATGAAAAACTGTTTTTT,CASNPALDEKLFF
TRBJ2-1,medium-sized,TRBV28,TRBD1,TGTGCCAGCACCTTGGACAGGGGGTCGAACAATGAGCAGTTCTTC,CASTLDRGSNNEQFF
TRBJ2-1,many,TRBV5-1,.,TGCGCCAGCAGCTTGGAGGGGGGCTCCTACAATGAGCAGTTCTTC,CASSLEGGSYNEQFF
TRBJ2-1,many,TRBV30,TRBD2,TGTGCCTGGGCTAGCGGGAACACCTACAATGAGCAGTTCTTC,CAWASGNTYNEQFF
TRBJ2-5,many,TRBV5-5,.,TGTGCCAGCAGGCTCGAGCTAGGGAAGAAAGAGACCCAGTACTTC,CASRLELGKKETQYF
TRBJ2-7,many,TRBV10-3,TRBD1,TGTGCCATCGTGGTATGGACAGGGGGAAACGAGCAGTACTTC,CAIVVWTGGNEQYF
TRBJ2-2,many,TRBV6-5,TRBD2,TGTGCCAGCAGTAGGGGGACTAGCGGGACGAACACCGGGGAGCTGTTTTTT,CASSRGTSGTNTGELFF
TRBJ1-5,many,TRBV4-3,.,TGCGCCAGCAGCCAAGTACAGGGACTCAATCAGCCCCAGCATTTT,CASSQVQGLNQPQHF
TRBJ2-7,many,TRBV27,TRBD1,TGTGCCACCTCCCTGACAGGGGGAGAGTACGAGCAGTACTTC,CATSLTGGEYEQYF
TRBJ2-3,many,TRBV28,TRBD2,TGTGCCAGCAGTTCCCCGACTAGCGGGGGCCTTTATACAGATACGCAGTATTTT,CASSSPTSGGLYTDTQYF
TRBJ1-1,many,TRBV7-9,.,TGTGCCAGCAAGGCAGGGATGACTGAAGCTTTCTTT,CASKAGMTEAFF
TRBJ2-7,.,TRBV24-1,.,TGTGCCACCAGTGAGGGAGGAGGATGGGCCTACGAGCAGTACTTC,CATSEGGGWAYEQYF
TRBJ2-7,.,TRBV28,.,TGTGCCAGCAGTTTTCGGGGACTCCCTGCCTACGAGCAGTACTTC,CASSFRGLPAYEQYF
TRBJ2-4,many,TRBV12-3/TRBV12-4,.,TGTGCCAGCTCCTGGGCGGGAGCCAAAAACATTCAGTACTTC,CASSWAGAKNIQYF
TRBJ1-2,many,TRBV6-5,TRBD1,TGTGCCAGCAGTTACCTCCGGGACAGGGGATTCATTTATGATGGCTACACCTTC,CASSYLRDRGFIYDGYTF
TRBJ2-3,many,TRBV7-6,.,TGTGCCAGCAGCTCCTTGCCCCGGGATACGCAGTATTTT,CASSSLPRDTQYF
TRBJ2-2,many,TRBV20-1,.,TGCAGTGCTAGAGACTTTTTGGGGTCCGGGGAGCTGTTTTTT,CSARDFLGSGELFF
TRBJ1-1,.,TRBV19,.,TGTGCCAGTAGTATAGATGGAGGGAACACTGAAGCTTTCTTT,CASSIDGGNTEAFF
TRBJ2-2,many,TRBV9,.,TGTGCCAGCAGCATGACAGGAGCGGGCGGGGAGCTGTTTTTT,CASSMTGAGGELFF
TRBJ1-1,.,TRBV27,.,TGTGCCAGTCAGAAGGGAACTGAAGCTTTCTTT,CASQKGTEAFF
TRBJ1-3,many,TRBV9,.,TGTGCCAGCAGCGTAGCACCCCCTGACCCCATATATTTT,CASSVAPPDPIYF
TRBJ2-3,many,TRBV14,.,TGTGCCAGCAGCCCGCTATCGGGGATGGATACGCAGTATTTT,CASSPLSGMDTQYF
TRBJ2-2,many,TRBV28,.,TGTGCCAGCAGTTGGTCCAGGGCGAACACCGGGGAGCTGTTTTTT,CASSWSRANTGELFF
TRBJ1-5,many,TRBV12-3/TRBV12-4,TRBD1,TGTGCCACCGGGGGGACAGGGGTCAATCAGCCCCAGCATTTT,CATGGTGVNQPQHF
TRBJ1-1,many,TRBV4-1,.,TGCGCCAGCAGCCAAGACAGGGTCGGGAACACTGAAGCTTTCTTT,CASSQDRVGNTEAFF
TRBJ2-7,many,TRBV10-3,TRBD1,TGTGCCATCAGCCCGACAGGGGCGGCCTACGAGCAGTACTTC,CAISPTGAAYEQYF
TRBJ2-1,many,TRBV29-1,.,TGCAGCGTTGGAGCCGCCAATGAGCAGTTCTTC,CSVGAANEQFF
TRBJ2-1,many,TRBV20-1,TRBD2,TGCAGTGCGCGGACTAGCGGGAGGGACAGCTCCTACAATGAGCAGTTCTTC,CSARTSGRDSSYNEQFF
TRBJ2-3,many,TRBV9,TRBD2,TGTGCCAGCAGCTCGGGTAGCGGGGATACGCAGTATTTT,CASSSGSGDTQYF
TRBJ2-5,many,TRBV6-5,TRBD2,TGTGCCAGCCGGGGGGGTCAAGAGACCCAGTACTTC,CASRGGQETQYF
TRBJ2-2,many,TRBV9,.,TGTGCCAGCAGCGTTGGGGGCACCGGGGAGCTGTTTTTT,CASSVGGTGELFF
TRBJ2-1,many,TRBV12-3/TRBV12-4,TRBD2,TGTGCCAGCAGCCAAAGGACTAGTATCCACAATGAGCAGTTCTTC,CASSQRTSIHNEQFF
TRBJ2-7,many,TRBV7-2,.,TGTGCCAGCAGCCCCCGAACCTACGAGCAGTACTTC,CASSPRTYEQYF
TRBJ1-5,few,TRBV7-9,.,TGTGCCAGCAGCTTCGGGGATTCGACTAATCAGCCCCAGCATTTT,CASSFGDSTNQPQHF
TRBJ2-3,few,TRBV4-3,TRBD1,TGCGCCAGCAGCCATCTCCCGCGGACAGGGGTAATGGATACGCAGTATTTT,CASSHLPRTGVMDTQYF
TRBJ2-2,many,TRBV29-1,TRBD1,TGCAGCGTTGACGGCCGCGGGGACAGGGGCTACACCGGGGAGCTGTTTTTT,CSVDGRGDRGYTGELFF
TRBJ2-5,many,TRBV5-1,.,TGCGCCAGCAGCTTGGTCGGCTCGGGGACCCAGTACTTC,CASSLVGSGTQYF
TRBJ2-5,many,TRBV2,.,TGTGCCAGCAGTGCGGAAGAGACCCAGTACTTC,CASSAEETQYF